This is a list of T cell receptor beta chains from one sample in a study of T cell responses to AZD1222 COVID-19 vaccine. TCRdb's copy holds only in-frame clones and misses some; the assay was immunoSEQ multiplex PCR. Here the sample spans just under 35,000 clones, 85% to 90% being singletons. This material consisted of peripheral blood, taken on day 0 of AZD1222 vaccination. The origin of the receptors is an adult in good health. Both conserved end residues are part of each CDR3. Fields, in order: clone size, D gene, V gene, J gene, CDR3 DNA, CDR3 protein. A D gene is named only where the DNA matches it firmly. The size field is filled for only some rows; it gives once, few, many or a size class.

abundance: few
d_gene: .
v_gene: TRBV19
j_gene: TRBJ1-2
CDR3nt: TGTGCCAGAAGGGCGACCGCCGGCTACACCTTC
CDR3aa: CARRATAGYTF

abundance: .
d_gene: .
v_gene: TRBV21-1
j_gene: TRBJ2-3
CDR3nt: TGTGCCAGCAGCGACCAGTCCCTGAAGGTGACAGGCAGACAGGCAGATACGCAGTATTTT
CDR3aa: CASSDQSLKVTGRQADTQYF

abundance: .
d_gene: .
v_gene: TRBV18
j_gene: TRBJ1-2
CDR3nt: TGTGCCAGCTCACCACTTGAATTTCAGGGCTACACCTTC
CDR3aa: CASSPLEFQGYTF

abundance: .
d_gene: .
v_gene: TRBV6-5
j_gene: TRBJ1-2
CDR3nt: TGTGCCAGCAGTTCTCGGACGGATGGAATCGGCTACACCTTC
CDR3aa: CASSSRTDGIGYTF

abundance: .
d_gene: TRBD1
v_gene: TRBV14
j_gene: TRBJ2-7
CDR3nt: TGTGCCAGCAGCCGGGACGGGACAGGGTTTTACGAGCAGTACTTC
CDR3aa: CASSRDGTGFYEQYF

abundance: .
d_gene: .
v_gene: TRBV6-2/TRBV6-3
j_gene: TRBJ2-7
CDR3nt: TGTGCCAGCAGCAACGGAGGGAGGCACTACGAGCAGTACTTC
CDR3aa: CASSNGGRHYEQYF

abundance: once
d_gene: .
v_gene: TRBV24-1
j_gene: TRBJ2-5
CDR3nt: TGTGCCACCAGTGATTTGCTATATGAGACCCAGTACTTC
CDR3aa: CATSDLLYETQYF

abundance: .
d_gene: .
v_gene: TRBV29-1
j_gene: TRBJ2-7
CDR3nt: TGCAGCCTTCTGACAGGTGGCGAGCAGTACTTC
CDR3aa: CSLLTGGEQYF

abundance: .
d_gene: TRBD1
v_gene: TRBV16
j_gene: TRBJ1-1
CDR3nt: TGTGCCAGCAGTCTTCGGACAGGGGCAGGGAGCACTGAAGCTTTCTTT
CDR3aa: CASSLRTGAGSTEAFF

abundance: .
d_gene: .
v_gene: TRBV6-2/TRBV6-3
j_gene: TRBJ1-6
CDR3nt: TGTGCCAGCAGTTACGGACAGAATAATTCACCCCTCCACTTT
CDR3aa: CASSYGQNNSPLHF

abundance: .
d_gene: .
v_gene: TRBV14
j_gene: TRBJ2-5
CDR3nt: TGTGCCAGCAGCCCGGGACTCCCGAGAACAGAGACCCAGTACTTC
CDR3aa: CASSPGLPRTETQYF

abundance: .
d_gene: TRBD2
v_gene: TRBV4-2
j_gene: TRBJ2-3
CDR3nt: TGTGCCAGCAGCCAGACTTGGGCTAGCGGGAGTACAGATACGCAGTATTTT
CDR3aa: CASSQTWASGSTDTQYF

abundance: .
d_gene: .
v_gene: TRBV20-1
j_gene: TRBJ2-7
CDR3nt: TGCAGTGCTAGTACAGCGGCGAGCTCCTACGAGCAGTACTTC
CDR3aa: CSASTAASSYEQYF

abundance: few
d_gene: TRBD1
v_gene: TRBV3-1/TRBV3-2
j_gene: TRBJ2-7
CDR3nt: TGTGCCAGCAGCCCCTTTGGGACAGGGCTTCAAGGCGAGCAGTACTTC
CDR3aa: CASSPFGTGLQGEQYF

abundance: .
d_gene: .
v_gene: TRBV27
j_gene: TRBJ2-6
CDR3nt: TGTGCCAGCACCTTTTCTGGGGCCAACGTCCTGACTTTC
CDR3aa: CASTFSGANVLTF

abundance: .
d_gene: .
v_gene: TRBV7-2
j_gene: TRBJ2-7
CDR3nt: TGTGCCAGCAGCTTAGCTTCCGTCAGGGTATTAACGACCGAGCAGTACTTC
CDR3aa: CASSLASVRVLTTEQYF

abundance: .
d_gene: TRBD2
v_gene: TRBV5-1
j_gene: TRBJ2-7
CDR3nt: TGCGCCAGCAGCTTGGGTAGCGGGGGCAGCTACGAGCAGTACTTC
CDR3aa: CASSLGSGGSYEQYF

abundance: .
d_gene: .
v_gene: TRBV14
j_gene: TRBJ1-3
CDR3nt: TGTGCCAGCAGCCAAGGCGGGGGCTCTGGAAACACCATATATTTT
CDR3aa: CASSQGGGSGNTIYF

abundance: .
d_gene: .
v_gene: TRBV7-7
j_gene: TRBJ1-5
CDR3nt: TGTGCCAGCAGCTTGGGGCCGAATCAGCCCCAGCATTTT
CDR3aa: CASSLGPNQPQHF

abundance: .
d_gene: TRBD1
v_gene: TRBV18
j_gene: TRBJ1-3
CDR3nt: TGTGCCAGCTCACGATCCGGGCAGGGGGACGGAAACACCATATATTTT
CDR3aa: CASSRSGQGDGNTIYF

abundance: .
d_gene: .
v_gene: TRBV27
j_gene: TRBJ2-7
CDR3nt: TGTGCCAGCAGTTTGCGAGCGGGCGACTCCTACGAGCAGTACTTC
CDR3aa: CASSLRAGDSYEQYF

abundance: .
d_gene: .
v_gene: TRBV6-5
j_gene: TRBJ2-5
CDR3nt: TGTGCCAGCAGTCTACAGGAGAACCAAGAGACCCAGTACTTC
CDR3aa: CASSLQENQETQYF

abundance: .
d_gene: TRBD1
v_gene: TRBV3-1/TRBV3-2
j_gene: TRBJ1-2
CDR3nt: TGTGCCAGCAGCCAAGAACAGGGGCGAGGCTACACCTTC
CDR3aa: CASSQEQGRGYTF

abundance: few
d_gene: TRBD2
v_gene: TRBV7-9
j_gene: TRBJ2-3
CDR3nt: TGTGCCAGCAGCGCTCCTAGCGGGAGATCGGGCACAGATACGCAGTATTTT
CDR3aa: CASSAPSGRSGTDTQYF

abundance: once
d_gene: TRBD1
v_gene: TRBV5-6
j_gene: TRBJ1-4
CDR3nt: TGTGCCAGCAGCTTGGGGGTAAGGACAGGGCATGAAAAACTGTTTTTT
CDR3aa: CASSLGVRTGHEKLFF

abundance: few
d_gene: .
v_gene: TRBV21-1
j_gene: TRBJ1-1
CDR3nt: TGTGCCAGCAGCAAAGTGGCGAAGGGCCGGAGGGCTGAAGCTTTCTTT
CDR3aa: CASSKVAKGRRAEAFF

abundance: .
d_gene: TRBD1
v_gene: TRBV3-1/TRBV3-2
j_gene: TRBJ1-4
CDR3nt: TGTGCCAGCACCTGGGGACAGGGTGAAAAACTGTTTTTT
CDR3aa: CASTWGQGEKLFF

abundance: .
d_gene: .
v_gene: TRBV4-2
j_gene: TRBJ1-3
CDR3nt: TGTGCCAGCAGCCAAGATCTCCTGGTCTCTGGAAACACCATATATTTT
CDR3aa: CASSQDLLVSGNTIYF

abundance: .
d_gene: .
v_gene: TRBV6-5
j_gene: TRBJ1-1
CDR3nt: TGTGCCAGCAGTTACGGTACTGAAGCTTTCTTT
CDR3aa: CASSYGTEAFF

abundance: .
d_gene: .
v_gene: TRBV5-1
j_gene: TRBJ1-2
CDR3nt: TGCGCCAGCAGCGGCGGGGGGAATGGCTACACCTTC
CDR3aa: CASSGGGNGYTF

abundance: .
d_gene: TRBD1
v_gene: TRBV10-1
j_gene: TRBJ2-2
CDR3nt: TGCGCCAGCAGTGAGAACAGGGGGCTGAACGGGGAGCTGTTTTTT
CDR3aa: CASSENRGLNGELFF

abundance: .
d_gene: .
v_gene: TRBV19
j_gene: TRBJ2-2
CDR3nt: TGTGCCAGTAGTATCTGGGGACTGGCCGGGGAGCTGTTTTTT
CDR3aa: CASSIWGLAGELFF

abundance: .
d_gene: TRBD1
v_gene: TRBV28
j_gene: TRBJ2-7
CDR3nt: TGTGCCAGCAGCCCCACAGGGGCCCTATCCTACGAGCAGTACTTC
CDR3aa: CASSPTGALSYEQYF

abundance: .
d_gene: .
v_gene: TRBV9
j_gene: TRBJ2-7
CDR3nt: TGTGCCAGCAGCGTAGCCCCGGGCTTGGCCTACGAGCAGTACTTC
CDR3aa: CASSVAPGLAYEQYF

abundance: .
d_gene: .
v_gene: TRBV29-1
j_gene: TRBJ1-2
CDR3nt: TGCAGCGTTGAAGCCGCCAGGGTTTACGATGGCTACACCTTC
CDR3aa: CSVEAARVYDGYTF

abundance: .
d_gene: .
v_gene: TRBV9
j_gene: TRBJ1-6
CDR3nt: TGTGCCAGCAGCAAGGGACCTTCAAATTCACCCCTCCACTTT
CDR3aa: CASSKGPSNSPLHF

abundance: few
d_gene: .
v_gene: TRBV6-5
j_gene: TRBJ1-4
CDR3nt: TGTGCCAGCACATCCGGGACGGGTAATGAAAAACTGTTTTTT
CDR3aa: CASTSGTGNEKLFF

abundance: .
d_gene: TRBD1
v_gene: TRBV4-1
j_gene: TRBJ2-3
CDR3nt: TGCGCCAGCAGCCAGACAGGGTCGGCGGATACGCAGTATTTT
CDR3aa: CASSQTGSADTQYF

abundance: .
d_gene: .
v_gene: TRBV7-9
j_gene: TRBJ1-1
CDR3nt: TGTGCCAGCAGCTTGGAGTCTGGAGCTTTCTTT
CDR3aa: CASSLESGAFF

abundance: .
d_gene: .
v_gene: TRBV3-1/TRBV3-2
j_gene: TRBJ2-3
CDR3nt: TGTGCCAGCAGCATCACAGATACGCAGTATTTT
CDR3aa: CASSITDTQYF

abundance: .
d_gene: .
v_gene: TRBV5-1
j_gene: TRBJ2-7
CDR3nt: TGCGCCAGCAGCGGAGGGACAGCCCTAGAGCAGTACTTC
CDR3aa: CASSGGTALEQYF

abundance: .
d_gene: .
v_gene: TRBV7-2
j_gene: TRBJ2-5
CDR3nt: TGTGCCAGCAGCTCGGACATCGAAGGAGAGACCCAGTACTTC
CDR3aa: CASSSDIEGETQYF

abundance: .
d_gene: .
v_gene: TRBV6-2/TRBV6-3
j_gene: TRBJ1-5
CDR3nt: TGTGCCAGCAGTTACTTTCGGGGAGGGGGAAATCAGCCCCAGCATTTT
CDR3aa: CASSYFRGGGNQPQHF

abundance: few
d_gene: TRBD1
v_gene: TRBV5-4
j_gene: TRBJ1-4
CDR3nt: TGTGCCAGCAGCTTACAGGGGGCGTTGTATGAAAAACTGTTTTTT
CDR3aa: CASSLQGALYEKLFF

abundance: .
d_gene: TRBD1
v_gene: TRBV27
j_gene: TRBJ1-2
CDR3nt: TGTGCCAGCAGTTTACACAGGGGGCAGGGCTATGGCTACACCTTC
CDR3aa: CASSLHRGQGYGYTF

abundance: few
d_gene: .
v_gene: TRBV7-3
j_gene: TRBJ1-1
CDR3nt: TGTGCCAGCAGCTTAGTCCCAGGTAACACTGAAGCTTTCTTT
CDR3aa: CASSLVPGNTEAFF

abundance: .
d_gene: .
v_gene: TRBV7-2
j_gene: TRBJ2-2
CDR3nt: TGTGCCAGCAGCTCCAGGACCGGGATTAACGGGGAGCTGTTTTTT
CDR3aa: CASSSRTGINGELFF

abundance: .
d_gene: TRBD2
v_gene: TRBV4-3
j_gene: TRBJ2-5
CDR3nt: TGCGCCAGCAGCCAAGATCTTCCAGCGGGAGGGCCCTGGGGTGAGACCCAGTACTTC
CDR3aa: CASSQDLPAGGPWGETQYF

abundance: .
d_gene: TRBD2
v_gene: TRBV6-5
j_gene: TRBJ2-5
CDR3nt: TGTGCCAGCAGTTACGCCATCGCGGGAGGAGGTGAGACCCAGTACTTC
CDR3aa: CASSYAIAGGGETQYF